Sequencing of this T cell receptor (beta chain) was carried out in a study of identical twins (dated by TCRdb to between 2015 and 2016). Background for the entire study: TCR alpha and beta repertoires from monozygotic twins, unrelated adults of various ages and cord blood were deep-sequenced to test whether fetal clonotypes persist. To rule out contamination, replicate twin experiments were performed at different times with different library preparation protocols. The paper's findings and limits, for the study overall: Compared with coincidental sharing between unrelated individuals, an excess of low generation-probability sequences was observed among out-of-frame TCR alpha sequences shared between twins. Conclusions relied on cross-sectional statistical analysis, since the same donors could not be followed over many years. In monozygotic twins, out-of-frame TCR alpha sharing was systematically underestimated by recombination models, although the models agreed with sharing between unrelated individuals. Fewer insertions were carried by abundant cord blood beta clonotypes, a similar but weaker trend appeared in young adult naive repertoires, and no such trend appeared in memory repertoires. Invariant T cells such as MAIT and iNKT could partly confound zero-insertion analyses, though diverse VJ usage argued against this for most clonotypes. In beta out-of-frame sequences, excess twin sharing was weaker, because having fewer shared sequences lowered the signal-to-noise ratio.

Library prep was done by 5' RACE. These reads were obtained on an Illumina HiSeq 2000. A universal primer binding site was introduced by template switching, and a unique molecular identifier was present in the final cDNA, enabling accurate counting of TCR cDNA molecules. Specific primers in the conserved constant-segment region were used to synthesize first-strand cDNA for TCR alpha and beta chains. To control for contamination, every cDNA library carried two barcodes: a SMART-Mk sample barcode plus Illumina barcodes. TruSeq adapter sequences and Illumina sample barcodes were added in two successive PCR steps. The TCR alpha and beta cDNA libraries were sequenced on the Illumina HiSeq platform using custom primers. The original pipeline was this. MiGEC was used to process raw reads and extract unique molecular identifiers, and MiXCR was used to find CDR3 positions. For each individual, recombination models were inferred using an EM algorithm with the repgenHMM and IGoR tools. Shared clonotypes were analyzed with the tcR package in R, and sharing was normalized by the product of cloneset sizes. To study raw recombination without the effects of thymic and clonal selection, out-of-frame nonproductive sequences were analyzed. TCRdb handled the public reads itself, with Q25 trimming in fastp and clone calling in MiXCR, and kept productive beta chains. For every CDR3 protein sequence, its rows merge into one entry that carries the most common genes and DNA. The V and J calls and clone size are TCRdb's, not the authors'. A total of 450,000 or so distinct CDR3 sequences appear in this sample, 20% to 25% of them only once. The ten largest clones add up to approximately 2.9% of the sample.

This clonotype showed up just a few times. Its target antigen remains unknown. A read error may account for a junction end that differs from germline. The CDR3 sequence holds 14 residues, the cysteine and phenylalanine included. Only the CDR3 DNA is retained, 42 bases long and in frame from the first base. The germline V gene specifies SGHRS as CDR1 and YFSETQ as CDR2. Every donor in the study was a healthy Caucasian. Three pairs of female monozygotic twins, all aged about 18 to 30 years, were included in the twin cohort. CD4+ and CD8+ T cell populations were isolated with positive isolation kits from Invitrogen. In addition, the sample was reused for a study of T cells expressing NK-cell markers. The other study reports the following: Three sorted T-cell subsets (CD3+CD56+NKG2C+, CD3+CD56+NKG2C- and CD3+CD56-NKG2C+) from roughly eight donors had their TCR beta-chain repertoires profiled. Among the eight sequenced donors, only one was HCMV-seronegative, while the other seven were HCMV-seropositive. To restrict sorting to alphabetaTCR-expressing T cells, an anti-gammadeltaTCR antibody was added in several experiments. For roughly six donors, the dominant CD3+CD56+NKG2C+ clonotypes were among the top 10 CD8+ clonotypes and accounted for 1.0-7.0% of CD8+ T cells. Those dominant clonotypes were again the most abundant among CD3+CD56-NKG2C+ cells in a few donors, at about 25-60.1%. Whether the expanded NKG2C-expressing T cell clones were specific for HCMV antigens remained unclear. The study sequenced eight donors, all healthy volunteers chosen at random: three men and five women. HCMV serostatus was determined by detecting HCMV-specific IgG in serum with a commercial ELISA kit. MIGEC was used to demultiplex reads and group reads by UMI, and MiTCR was used to assemble and quantify clonotypes. To remove erroneous sequences, TCR cDNA sequences were retained only when supported by two or more reads. The tcR package was used for downstream repertoire analysis, with clonotypes matched between fractions based on CDR3 nucleotide sequence plus V segment. VDJmatch was used to annotate antigen specificity against VDJdb, with one amino acid substitution in CDR3 allowed.

This TCR derives from a woman younger than 35 in good health. The chain was built from TRBV5-1 and TRBJ2-5, with 7 central nucleotides matching TRBD2. The sequenced material came from CD4+ T cells sorted from blood. The nucleotides are TGCGCCAGCCGCTTCTTGGTAGCGGGAGAGACCCAGTACTTC. It translates to CASRFLVAGETQYF.